The clone carrying this T cell receptor (beta chain) has just a few counts. TCRdb reprocessed the 5' RACE reads with MiXCR, giving one entry per CDR3 protein. The table lists 250,000 to 300,000 distinct CDR3 sequences, roughly 9% of them singletons. This record comes from a study of identical twins. In addition, the sample was reused for a study of yellow fever vaccine responses in identical twins.

The clonotype originates from a woman between 18 and 29 years old in good health. Sequences were obtained from CD8+ T cells sorted from blood.

The CDR3 nucleotides are TGTGCCAGCAGTGACGGTTCAGGGAGCACAGATACGCAGTATTTT. It yields the protein CASSDGSGSTDTQYF. The chain uses TRBV6-4 and TRBJ2-3, with D perhaps TRBD1 (5 bases). The length of the CDR3 is 15 residues. The ends were cut back, 2 bases at V and 0 bases at J, with 9 bases in the middle. From germline, CDR1 is MRHNA and CDR2 SNTAGT.